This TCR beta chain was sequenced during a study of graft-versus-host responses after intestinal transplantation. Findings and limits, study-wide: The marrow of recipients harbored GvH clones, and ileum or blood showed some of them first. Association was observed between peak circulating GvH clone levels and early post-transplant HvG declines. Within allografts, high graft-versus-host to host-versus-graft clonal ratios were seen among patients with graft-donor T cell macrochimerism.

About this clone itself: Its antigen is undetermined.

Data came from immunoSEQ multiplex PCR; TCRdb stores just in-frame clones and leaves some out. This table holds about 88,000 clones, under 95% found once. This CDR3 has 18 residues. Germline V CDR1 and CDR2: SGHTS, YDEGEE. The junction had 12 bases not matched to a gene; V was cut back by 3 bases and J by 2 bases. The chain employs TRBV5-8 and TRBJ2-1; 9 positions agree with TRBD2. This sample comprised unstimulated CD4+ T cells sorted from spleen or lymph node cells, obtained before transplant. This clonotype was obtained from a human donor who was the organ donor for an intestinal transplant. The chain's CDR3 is CASSSSHASGGPYNEQFF. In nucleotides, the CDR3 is TGTGCCAGCAGCTCGTCCCACGCCAGCGGGGGGCCCTACAATGAGCAGTTCTTC.